This T cell receptor (beta chain) is drawn from a study of patients and donors after allogeneic stem cell transplantation. Via MiXCR, TCRdb re-called the RT-PCR reads, giving one row per CDR3 protein. There are hundreds of thousands of distinct CDR3 sequences in the sample; 16% occur only once, and less than 8% lies in the top ten. This CDR3 region has 15 residues. With 6 bases removed from V and 2 bases from J, the gap between germline ends came to 17 bases. The chain uses TRBV12-3 or TRBV12-4 and TRBJ2-7, with D possibly being TRBD1 (6 bases). Sequencing used blood, either unsorted or a sorted T cell fraction (not recorded which). This TCR came from a human donor who was either an allogeneic HSCT recipient or a stem cell or donor lymphocyte infusion donor (not recorded which). It is not recorded whose cells these are; they may come from a transplant donor. Here the CDR3 reads CASRVDRKGPYEQYF. DNA of the CDR3: TGTGCCAGCAGGGTGGACAGAAAAGGCCCCTACGAGCAGTACTTC.